This T cell receptor (beta chain) was recorded in a study of T cell changes during pregnancy in multiple sclerosis. Sequencing used immunoSEQ multiplex PCR; TCRdb keeps in-frame clones, though not all of them. This table holds 70,000 to 95,000 clones, around 95% found once. Germline CDR1 reads MNHEY; CDR2 reads SVGAGI. Trimming took 7 bases from V and 5 from J; bases not matched to a gene: 3. This CDR3 spans 14 amino acids. The material was peripheral blood, obtained in the second trimester of pregnancy. The V gene is TRBV6-5, the J gene TRBJ2-1, with 12 nucleotides matching TRBD2. The source of this sequence is a female donor in good health, enrolled as a control in a pregnancy study. In nucleotides, the CDR3 is TGTGCCAGCATACGGACTAGCGGGGACAATGAGCAGTTCTTC. Its translation is CASIRTSGDNEQFF.